Below are 2 T cell receptor beta chains sequenced from a single sample in a study of type 1 and type 2 diabetes patients. The PCR template was genomic DNA. The TCR beta CDR3 region was amplified using 30 forward and 13 reverse primers. TCRdb re-derived calls from the multiplex PCR reads in MiXCR, one entry per CDR3 protein. The sample records under 300,000 distinct CDR3 sequences, roughly 44% being singletons. Sequencing was done on a sample of peripheral blood mononuclear cells (PBMCs). The receptors shown here come from a man younger than 35 with type 2 diabetes.

This clonotype was counted only a few times. V is TRBV10-1 and J is TRBJ1-6, with a tentative D call TRBD1 (6 bases). Germline CDR1 WNHNN, CDR2 SYGVQD (reference sequence). This CDR3 region has 19 residues. Trimming took off 0 bases at V and 0 bases at J, with 15 bases between the two ends. CDR3 sequence (DNA): TGCGCCAGCAGTGAGTCGAGTTCAGGGGCCAGCTCCTATAATTCACCCCTCCACTTT. Translating it yields CASSESSSGASSYNSPLHF.

The chain combines TRBV12-5 with TRBJ1-2; no clear D. V lost 5 bases, J lost 10 bases, and 14 bases lay in between. Germline CDR1 LGHNT, CDR2 FRNRAP. The CDR3 contains 12 residues. The CDR3 reads CASGAAPGIYTF. The CDR3 nucleotides read TGTGCTAGTGGTGCAGCCCCGGGGATCTACACCTTC.